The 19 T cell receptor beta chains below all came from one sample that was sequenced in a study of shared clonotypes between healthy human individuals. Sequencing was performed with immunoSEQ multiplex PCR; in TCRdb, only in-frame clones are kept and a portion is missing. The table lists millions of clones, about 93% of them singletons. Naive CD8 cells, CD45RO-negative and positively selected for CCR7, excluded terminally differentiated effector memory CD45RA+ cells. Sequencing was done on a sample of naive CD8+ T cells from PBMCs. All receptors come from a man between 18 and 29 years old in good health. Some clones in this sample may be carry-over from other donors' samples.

The CDR3 here is CASSLDVTALYEQYF. In nucleotides, the CDR3 is TGTGCCAGCAGCTTGGATGTGACCGCGCTGTACGAGCAGTACTTC. The chain carries TRBV5-5 and TRBJ2-7; D unclear. V lost 0 bases, J lost 4 bases, and 14 bases lay in between. This CDR3 has 15 residues. CDR1 and CDR2 (germline): SGHKS, YYEKEE (reference sequence).

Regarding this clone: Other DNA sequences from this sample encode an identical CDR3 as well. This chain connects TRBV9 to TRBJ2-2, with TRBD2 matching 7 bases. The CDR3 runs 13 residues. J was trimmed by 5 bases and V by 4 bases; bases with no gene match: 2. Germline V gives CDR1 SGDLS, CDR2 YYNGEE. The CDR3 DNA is TGTGCCAGCAGCCTGGGAGGGACCGGGGAGCTGTTTTTT. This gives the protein CASSLGGTGELFF. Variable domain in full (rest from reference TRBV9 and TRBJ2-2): DSGVTQTPKHLITATGQRVTLRCSPRSGDLSVYWYQQSLDQGLQFLIQYYNGEERAKGNILERFSAQQFPDLHSELNLSSLELGDSALYFCASSLGGTGELFFGEGSRLTVL.

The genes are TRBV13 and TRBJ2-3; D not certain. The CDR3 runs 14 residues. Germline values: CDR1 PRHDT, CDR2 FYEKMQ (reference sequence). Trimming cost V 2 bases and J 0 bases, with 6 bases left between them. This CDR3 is CASSLQTSTDTQYF. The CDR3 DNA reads TGTGCCAGCAGCTTACAGACTAGCACAGATACGCAGTATTTT.

The CDR3 here is CASNRDGTYEQYF. The CDR3 nucleotides read TGTGCCAGCAACCGGGACGGCACCTACGAGCAGTACTTC. The chain employs TRBV9 and TRBJ2-7, with D perhaps matching TRBD1 or TRBD2 (5 bases each). The V gene lost 6 bases and the J gene lost 2 bases, with 12 bases spanning the gap. CDR1 and CDR2 from the germline V gene are SGDLS and YYNGEE. CDR3 length: 13 residues.

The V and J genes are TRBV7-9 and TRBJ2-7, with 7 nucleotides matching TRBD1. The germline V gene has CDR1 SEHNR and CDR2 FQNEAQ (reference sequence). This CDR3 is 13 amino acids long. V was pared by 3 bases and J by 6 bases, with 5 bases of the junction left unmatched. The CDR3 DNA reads TGTGCCAGCAGCTTGGGGACAGCGGTCGAGCAGTACTTC. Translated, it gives CASSLGTAVEQYF.

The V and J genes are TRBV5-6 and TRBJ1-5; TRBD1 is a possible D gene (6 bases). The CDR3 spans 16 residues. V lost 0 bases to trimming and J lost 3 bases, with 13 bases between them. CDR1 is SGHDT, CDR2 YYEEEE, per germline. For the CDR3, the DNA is TGTGCCAGCAGCTTGGGACAGGCAATCCACAATCAGCCCCAGCATTTT. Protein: CASSLGQAIHNQPQHF.

CDR3 sequence reads: CAWSDLLTGYYEQYF. The CDR3 DNA is TGTGCCTGGAGTGACCTCCTGACAGGGTACTACGAGCAGTACTTC. The chain couples TRBV30 to TRBJ2-5; TRBD1 aligns across 7 bases. Gene TRBJ2-7 matches the end of the DNA better, so the J call may be wrong. This CDR3 contains 15 residues. Germline CDR1 is GTSNPN and CDR2 is SVGIG (reference sequence).

The CDR3 DNA sequence: TGTGCCAGCGTCTCGGGACGGCAACCCAATCAGCCCCAGCATTTT. This gives the protein CASVSGRQPNQPQHF. The V gene is TRBV2, the J gene TRBJ1-5, with a possible D match to TRBD1 (5 bases). With 8 bases removed from V and 3 bases from J, the gap between germline ends came to 17 bases. The germline V gene has CDR1 SNHLY and CDR2 FYNNEI. The CDR3 spans 15 residues. Combining the CDR3 with reference TRBV2 and TRBJ1-5 gives the whole variable domain EPEVTQTPSHQVTQMGQEVILRCVPISNHLYFYWYRQILGQKVEFLVSFYNNEISEKSEIFDDQFSVERPDGSNFTLKIRSTKLEDSAMYFCASVSGRQPNQPQHFGDGTRLSIL.

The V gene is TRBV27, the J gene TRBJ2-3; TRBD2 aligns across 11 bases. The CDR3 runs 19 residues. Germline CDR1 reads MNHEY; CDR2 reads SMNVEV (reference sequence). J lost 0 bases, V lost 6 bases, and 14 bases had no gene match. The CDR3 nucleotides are TGTGCCAGCAGCCCCTCGGGACTAGCGGAACTTACTAGCACAGATACGCAGTATTTT. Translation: CASSPSGLAELTSTDTQYF.

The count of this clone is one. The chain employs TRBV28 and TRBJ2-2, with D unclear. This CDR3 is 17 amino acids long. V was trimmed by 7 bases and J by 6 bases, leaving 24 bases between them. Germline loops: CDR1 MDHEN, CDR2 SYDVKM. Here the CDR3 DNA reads TGTGCCAGCACCCCAGAAGGTGGCACCGTGATGGCCGGGGAGCTGTTTTTT. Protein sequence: CASTPEGGTVMAGELFF.

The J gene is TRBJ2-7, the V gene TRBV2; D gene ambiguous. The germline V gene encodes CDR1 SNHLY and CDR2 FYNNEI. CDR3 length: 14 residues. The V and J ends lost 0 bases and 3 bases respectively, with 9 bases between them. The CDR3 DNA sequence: TGTGCCAGCAGTGAAGCGCTATTGGGCTACGAGCAGTACTTC. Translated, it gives CASSEALLGYEQYF. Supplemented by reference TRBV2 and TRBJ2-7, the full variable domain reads EPEVTQTPSHQVTQMGQEVILRCVPISNHLYFYWYRQILGQKVEFLVSFYNNEISEKSEIFDDQFSVERPDGSNFTLKIRSTKLEDSAMYFCASSEALLGYEQYFGPGTRLTVT.

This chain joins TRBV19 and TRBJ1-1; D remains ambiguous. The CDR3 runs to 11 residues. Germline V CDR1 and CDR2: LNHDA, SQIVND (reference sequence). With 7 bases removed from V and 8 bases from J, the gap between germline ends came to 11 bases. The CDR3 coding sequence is TGTGCCAGTACCCTGGGTAGGGAAGCTTTCTTT. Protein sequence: CASTLGREAFF.

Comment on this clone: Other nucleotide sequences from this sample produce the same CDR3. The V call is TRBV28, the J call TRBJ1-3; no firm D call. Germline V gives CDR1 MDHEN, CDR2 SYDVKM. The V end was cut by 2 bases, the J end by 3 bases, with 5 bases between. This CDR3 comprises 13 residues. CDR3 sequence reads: CASSLPSGNTIYF. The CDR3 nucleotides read TGTGCCAGCAGTTTACCAAGTGGAAACACCATATATTTT.

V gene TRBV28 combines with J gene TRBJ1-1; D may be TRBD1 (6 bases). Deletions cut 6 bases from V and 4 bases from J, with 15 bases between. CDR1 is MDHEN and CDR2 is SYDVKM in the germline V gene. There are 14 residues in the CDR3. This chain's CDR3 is CASSPGRGGTEAFF. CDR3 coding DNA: TGTGCCAGCAGCCCCGGACGAGGGGGCACTGAAGCTTTCTTT.

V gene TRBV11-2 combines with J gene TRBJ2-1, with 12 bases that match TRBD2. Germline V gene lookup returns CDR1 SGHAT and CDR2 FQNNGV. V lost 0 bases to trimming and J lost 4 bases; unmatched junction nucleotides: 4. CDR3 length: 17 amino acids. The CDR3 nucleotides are TGTGCCAGCAGCTTAGATCTAGCGGGAGGGCTGTACAATGAGCAGTTCTTC. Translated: CASSLDLAGGLYNEQFF.

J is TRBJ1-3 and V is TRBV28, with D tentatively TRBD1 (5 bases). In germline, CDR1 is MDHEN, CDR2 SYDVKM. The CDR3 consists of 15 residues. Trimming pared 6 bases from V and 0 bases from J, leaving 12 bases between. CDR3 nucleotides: TGTGCCAGCAGCCCAGGGTACCTCTCTGGAAACACCATATATTTT. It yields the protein CASSPGYLSGNTIYF.

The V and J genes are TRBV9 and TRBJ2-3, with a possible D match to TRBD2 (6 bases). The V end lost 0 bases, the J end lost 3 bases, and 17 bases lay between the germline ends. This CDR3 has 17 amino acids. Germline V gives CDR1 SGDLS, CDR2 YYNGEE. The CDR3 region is CASSVDIQEGRTDTQYF. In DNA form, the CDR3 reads TGTGCCAGCAGCGTAGATATTCAGGAGGGCCGTACAGATACGCAGTATTTT.

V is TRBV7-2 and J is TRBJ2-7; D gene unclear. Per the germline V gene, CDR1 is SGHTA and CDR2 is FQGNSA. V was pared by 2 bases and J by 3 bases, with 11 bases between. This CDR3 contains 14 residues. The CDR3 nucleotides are TGTGCCAGCAGCTTAATACGAGGTGGCTACGAGCAGTACTTC. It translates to CASSLIRGGYEQYF.

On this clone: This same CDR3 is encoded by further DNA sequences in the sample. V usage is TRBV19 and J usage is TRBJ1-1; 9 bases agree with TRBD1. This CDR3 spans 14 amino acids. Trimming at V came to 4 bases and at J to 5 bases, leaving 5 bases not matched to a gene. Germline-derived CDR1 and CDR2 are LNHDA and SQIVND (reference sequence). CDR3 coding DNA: TGTGCCAGTAGTACAAACAGGGGGCGGACTGAAGCTTTCTTT. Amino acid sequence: CASSTNRGRTEAFF.